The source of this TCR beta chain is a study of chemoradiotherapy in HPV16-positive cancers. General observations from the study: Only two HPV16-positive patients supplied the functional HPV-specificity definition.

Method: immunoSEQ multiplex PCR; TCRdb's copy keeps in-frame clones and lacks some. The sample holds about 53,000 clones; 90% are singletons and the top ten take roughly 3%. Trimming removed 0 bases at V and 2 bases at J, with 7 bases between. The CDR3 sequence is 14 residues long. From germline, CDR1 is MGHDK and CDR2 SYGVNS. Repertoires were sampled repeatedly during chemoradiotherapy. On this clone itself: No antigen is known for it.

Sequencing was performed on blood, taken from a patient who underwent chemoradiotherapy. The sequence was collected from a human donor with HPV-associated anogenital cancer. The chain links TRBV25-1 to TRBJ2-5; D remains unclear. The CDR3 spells CASSEYGPQETQYF. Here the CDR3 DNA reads TGTGCCAGCAGTGAATATGGCCCTCAAGAGACCCAGTACTTC.